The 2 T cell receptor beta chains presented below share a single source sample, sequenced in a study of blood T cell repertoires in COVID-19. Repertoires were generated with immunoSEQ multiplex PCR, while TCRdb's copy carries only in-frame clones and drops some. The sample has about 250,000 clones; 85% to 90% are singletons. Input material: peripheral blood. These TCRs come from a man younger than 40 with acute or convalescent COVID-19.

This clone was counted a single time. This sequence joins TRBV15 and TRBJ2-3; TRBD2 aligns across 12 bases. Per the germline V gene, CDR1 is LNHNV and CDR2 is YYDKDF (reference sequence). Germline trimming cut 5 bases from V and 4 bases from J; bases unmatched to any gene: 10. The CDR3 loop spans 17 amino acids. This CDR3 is CATSAMSTSGSPDTQYF. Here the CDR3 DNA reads TGTGCCACCAGCGCGATGTCGACTAGCGGGAGTCCAGATACGCAGTATTTT.

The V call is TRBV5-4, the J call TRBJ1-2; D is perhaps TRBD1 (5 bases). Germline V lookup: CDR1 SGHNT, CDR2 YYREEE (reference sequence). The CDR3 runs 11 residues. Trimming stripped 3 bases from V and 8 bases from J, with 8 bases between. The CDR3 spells CASSSREGYTF. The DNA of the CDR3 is TGTGCCAGCAGCTCCAGGGAAGGCTACACCTTC.